The 32 T cell receptor beta chains below all came from one sample that was sequenced in a study of cytomegalovirus exposure and HLA in healthy donors. PCR involved 60 Vbeta and 13 Jbeta primers. The table came from immunoSEQ multiplex PCR; TCRdb's copy has only in-frame clones and leaves some out. The data show 120,000 or so clones, with 65% to 90% seen just once and 2.1% held by the top ten. The sample taken for sequencing was PBMCs. These receptors originate from a man aged 25 to 45 in good health and CMV-seronegative.

The chain carries TRBV6-1 and TRBJ2-2; D unclear. CDR1 is MNHNS and CDR2 is SASEGT in the germline V gene. Deletions cut 9 bases from V and 8 bases from J, with 10 bases between. There are 11 residues in the CDR3. In nucleotides, the CDR3 is TGTGCCAGTCTTATAGTTGGGGAGCTGTTTTTT. Amino acids: CASLIVGELFF.

The chain employs TRBV28 and TRBJ1-1; D unclear. Trimming shortened V by 3 bases and J by 0 bases, and 8 bases separated the two germline ends. Germline V gene lookup returns CDR1 MDHEN and CDR2 SYDVKM. CDR3 length: 14 amino acids. The CDR3 loop reads CASSLGHMNTEAFF. The CDR3 DNA follows: TGTGCCAGCAGTTTGGGCCACATGAACACTGAAGCTTTCTTT.

The V gene is TRBV28, the J gene TRBJ1-1; 9 nucleotides line up with TRBD1. This CDR3 comprises 16 residues. Germline CDR1 is MDHEN and CDR2 is SYDVKM. Trimming at V came to 6 bases and at J to 4 bases, leaving 12 bases not matched to a gene. The CDR3 region is CASRRPGQGRGTEAFF. The DNA of the CDR3 is TGTGCCAGCAGACGACCGGGACAGGGACGGGGCACTGAAGCTTTCTTT.

The count of this clone is one. Germline is not matched at one junction end, which may reflect a read error. The J gene is TRBJ2-6, the V gene TRBV28, with TRBD1 as a possible D gene (5 bases). CDR1 MDHEN and CDR2 SYDVKM come from the germline V gene. This CDR3 is built from 15 residues. For the CDR3, the DNA is TGTGCCAGCAGTTTTCTGGTCTCTGGGGCCAACATCCTGACTTTC. This sequence encodes CASSFLVSGANILTF.

This clone occurred a few times. V usage is TRBV7-9 and J usage is TRBJ2-2, with TRBD1 matching over 7 bases. CDR1 and CDR2 (germline): SEHNR, FQNEAQ (reference sequence). The V gene end was trimmed by 5 bases and the J gene end by 0 bases; junction bases not matched to a gene: 6. The CDR3 has 16 residues. Written as DNA, the CDR3 is TGTGCCAGCAGCCAGCCGGGACAGACGAACACCGGGGAGCTGTTTTTT. It specifies CASSQPGQTNTGELFF.

The chain couples TRBV2 to TRBJ2-1; the match to TRBD1 covers 11 bases. The CDR3 has 15 amino acids. V shed 5 bases, J shed 9 bases, and the junction held 9 bases outside the gene matches. Germline CDR1 SNHLY, CDR2 FYNNEI. CDR3 DNA sequence: TGTGCCAGCAGTAGGGACAGGGGGGGGTTCGGTGAGCAGTTCTTC. Its protein is CASSRDRGGFGEQFF.

In the case of this clone: The junction does not match germline at one end; this may be a read error. This chain joins TRBV4-3 and TRBJ2-6; tentative D call: TRBD1 (5 bases). This CDR3 comprises 16 residues. Germline V lookup: CDR1 LGHNA, CDR2 YSLEER. Here the CDR3 DNA reads TGCGCCAGCAGCCAAGATTTCGGCTCTGGGGCCAACGGCCTGACTTTC. It yields the protein CASSQDFGSGANGLTF.

This chain joins TRBV10-1 and TRBJ2-7; 8 positions agree with TRBD1. Trimming at V came to 0 bases and at J to 0 bases, leaving 10 bases not matched to a gene. Per germline, CDR1 WNHNN and CDR2 SYGVQD (reference sequence). The CDR3 contains 18 residues. The chain's CDR3 is CASSESIHRRGLSYEQYF. CDR3 coding DNA: TGCGCCAGCAGTGAGTCCATACATCGCAGGGGGCTCTCCTACGAGCAGTACTTC.

This sequence joins TRBV7-2 and TRBJ1-5; the D is unclear. The CDR3 has 12 residues. V shed 0 bases and J shed 15 bases, with 12 bases lying between them. Germline loops: CDR1 SGHTA, CDR2 FQGNSA. For the CDR3, the DNA is TGTGCCAGCAGCTTAGCGCGGCAGTTCTTGCATTTT. As protein: CASSLARQFLHF.

This clone has just a few counts. The chain is built from TRBV7-9 and TRBJ1-5; D unresolved. CDR3 length: 13 residues. V shed 1 base and J shed 5 bases, with 6 bases lying between them. Germline CDR1 and CDR2: SEHNR and FQNEAQ (reference sequence). This CDR3 is CASSLDTDQPQHF. DNA of the CDR3: TGTGCCAGCAGCTTAGATACTGATCAGCCCCAGCATTTT.

The V and J genes are TRBV5-1 and TRBJ2-1; 11 nucleotides agree with TRBD2. CDR1 is SGHRS and CDR2 is YFSETQ in the germline V gene. V dropped 4 bases and J dropped 3; count of bases not matched to a gene: 3. There are 15 residues in the CDR3. The CDR3 DNA sequence: TGCGCCAGCAGCCCGGGACTAGCGGACTACAATGAGCAGTTCTTC. Its protein is CASSPGLADYNEQFF.

This chain connects TRBV23-1 to TRBJ2-5; D is perhaps TRBD1 (5 bases). TRBV23-1 is noted as an ORF with a role that remains uncertain. V shed 3 bases and J shed 3 bases, with 11 bases lying between them. This CDR3 comprises 14 residues. CDR3 loop: CASSHCRREETQYF. CDR3 bases: TGCGCCAGCAGTCATTGTCGCAGGGAAGAGACCCAGTACTTC.

The J gene is TRBJ1-5, the V gene TRBV5-6, with TRBD1 identical over 10 bases. The CDR3 has 19 amino acids. Looked up from germline, CDR1 is SGHDT and CDR2 is YYEEEE. Trimming cost V 3 bases and J 5 bases; bases outside gene matches: 17. The DNA for the CDR3 is TGTGCCAGCAGCTCGACCCTTGAGGGACAGGGGCCCCATTATCAGCCCCAGCATTTT. Its translation: CASSSTLEGQGPHYQPQHF. Drawing the rest from reference TRBV5-6 and TRBJ1-5, the complete variable domain is DAGVTQSPTHLIKTRGQQVTLRCSPKSGHDTVSWYQQALGQGPQFIFQYYEEEERQRGNFPDRFSGHQFPNYSSELNVNALLLGDSALYLCASSSTLEGQGPHYQPQHFGDGTRLSIL.

This clone was seen just once. This sequence joins TRBV28 and TRBJ1-5; 9 bases match TRBD1. The CDR3 loop spans 14 amino acids. V was clipped by 6 bases and J by 6 bases; unmatched bases: 6. Germline CDR1 MDHEN, CDR2 SYDVKM. CDR3 amino acids: CASSGTGRSQPQHF. In DNA, the CDR3 is TGTGCCAGCAGCGGGACAGGGCGAAGTCAGCCCCAGCATTTT.

The J gene is TRBJ1-5, the V gene TRBV7-8; the D gene is possibly TRBD1 (6 bases). The CDR3 spans 16 residues. Germline-derived CDR1 and CDR2 are SGHVS and FQNEAQ. Trimming shortened V by 3 bases and J by 8 bases, and 20 bases separated the two germline ends. The CDR3: CASSLHQRGEGEPQHF. The CDR3 DNA reads as TGTGCCAGCAGCTTGCACCAGAGGGGGGAGGGCGAGCCCCAGCATTTT.

This chain joins TRBV7-2 and TRBJ1-2; TRBD1 is a possible D gene (5 bases). V shed 4 bases and J shed 0 bases, with 9 bases lying between them. This CDR3 has 14 amino acids. The germline V gene has CDR1 SGHTA and CDR2 FQGNSA. Written as DNA, the CDR3 is TGTGCCAGCAGCTCATTAGGGGCTAACTATGGCTACACCTTC. It codes for CASSSLGANYGYTF.

This clone was seen a few times. The chain has TRBV7-9 and TRBJ2-3, with TRBD1 matching over 12 bases. The trim removed 7 bases at V and 5 bases at J, leaving 4 bases unmatched. Germline-derived CDR1 and CDR2 are SEHNR and FQNEAQ (reference sequence). The length of the CDR3 is 14 residues. The CDR3 loop reads CASTGQGARDTQYF. The DNA of the CDR3 is TGTGCCAGCACGGGACAGGGGGCAAGAGATACGCAGTATTTT. The entire variable domain, with the rest obtained from reference TRBV7-9 and TRBJ2-3, is as follows: DTGVSQNPRHKITKRGQNVTFRCDPISEHNRLYWYRQTLGQGPEFLTYFQNEAQLEKSRLLSDRFSAERPKGSFSTLEIQRTEQGDSAMYLCASTGQGARDTQYFGPGTRLTVL.

The V and J genes are TRBV7-2 and TRBJ2-5; D is perhaps TRBD2 (5 bases). This CDR3 has 14 residues. Germline loops: CDR1 SGHTA, CDR2 FQGNSA. V was cut by 4 bases and J by 6 bases, with 15 bases left in between. Written as DNA, the CDR3 is TGTGCCAGCAGCTCGGGAAGCCCTCCCAAGACCCAGTACTTC. Protein product: CASSSGSPPKTQYF.

The V gene is TRBV28, the J gene TRBJ2-7; 12 nucleotides align to TRBD2. CDR1 is MDHEN and CDR2 is SYDVKM in the germline V gene. The CDR3 contains 17 residues. The trim removed 0 bases at V and 6 bases at J, leaving 9 bases unmatched. The CDR3: CASSLWVLAGGPGEQYF. The CDR3 DNA reads as TGTGCCAGCAGTTTATGGGTGCTAGCGGGGGGGCCTGGCGAGCAGTACTTC.

The gene calls are TRBV9 and TRBJ2-3, with D perhaps matching TRBD1 (6 bases). CDR1 and CDR2 (germline): SGDLS, YYNGEE. The length of the CDR3 is 16 residues. The germline V and J ends were trimmed by 0 bases and 7 bases, with 18 bases remaining between them. The CDR3 sequence is CASSVGASPQGHTQYF. CDR3 in DNA: TGTGCCAGCAGCGTAGGAGCTAGCCCGCAGGGGCATACGCAGTATTTT. The full variable domain, with the rest looked up from reference TRBV9 and TRBJ2-3, is DSGVTQTPKHLITATGQRVTLRCSPRSGDLSVYWYQQSLDQGLQFLIQYYNGEERAKGNILERFSAQQFPDLHSELNLSSLELGDSALYFCASSVGASPQGHTQYFGPGTRLTVL.

The chain joins TRBV28 to TRBJ2-7; 7 bases align to TRBD1. This CDR3 spans 15 amino acids. Unmatched junction bases numbered 9, after V lost 1 base and J lost 6 bases. Germline V gene sequence: CDR1 MDHEN, CDR2 SYDVKM. The CDR3 loop reads CASSLFKGARPEQYF. Written as DNA, the CDR3 is TGTGCCAGCAGTTTATTTAAGGGGGCGCGGCCCGAGCAGTACTTC.

This rearrangement joins TRBV7-6 to TRBJ2-3; 8 bases align to TRBD2. Germline V gives CDR1 SGHVS, CDR2 FNYEAQ. The CDR3 length is 12 residues. The V and J ends lost 5 bases and 11 bases, in that order; junction bases with no gene match: 6. The DNA for the CDR3 is TGTGCCAGCAGCCTCGGGGGGGCCCTGCAGTATTTT. It specifies CASSLGGALQYF.

The rearrangement joins TRBV29-1 to TRBJ2-7; TRBD2 might be the D (5 bases). CDR1 is SQVTM, CDR2 ANQGSEA, per germline. The V end lost 7 bases, the J end lost 4 bases, and 20 bases lay between the germline ends. The CDR3 contains 14 residues. The CDR3 reads CSARDGRKGYEQYF. The CDR3 bases are TGCAGCGCCCGGGATGGCAGGAAGGGATACGAGCAGTACTTC.

In DNA, the CDR3 is TGTGCCAGCAGCCCCCCGGGACAGGGTGGAGAAAAACTGTTTTTT. Amino acids: CASSPPGQGGEKLFF. The chain carries TRBV5-4 and TRBJ1-4; 9 nucleotides align to TRBD1. This CDR3 spans 15 amino acids. The junction had 9 bases not matched to a gene; V was cut back by 4 bases and J by 8 bases. In germline, CDR1 is SGHNT, CDR2 YYREEE (reference sequence).

J is TRBJ2-5 and V is TRBV7-2; D might be TRBD2 (7 bases). Germline V lookup: CDR1 SGHTA, CDR2 FQGNSA. V lost 0 bases, J lost 7 bases, and 12 bases lay in between. The CDR3 is made up of 14 amino acids. In DNA form, the CDR3 reads TGTGCCAGCAGCTTAGCGGGGGGGCGGGGGACCCAGTACTTC. This gives the protein CASSLAGGRGTQYF.

This chain joins TRBV27 and TRBJ2-1, with 10 positions matching TRBD1. Germline CDR1 MNHEY, CDR2 SMNVEV (reference sequence). Trimming cost V 1 base and J 3 bases; bases outside gene matches: 6. There are 17 residues in the CDR3. Here the CDR3 reads CASSLWAGTGVYNEQFF. The CDR3 region has the DNA TGTGCCAGCAGTTTATGGGCCGGGACAGGGGTCTACAATGAGCAGTTCTTC.

CDR3 nucleotide sequence: TGTGCCAGCAGCTATCGACGGAGCACTGAAGCTTTCTTT. The encoded protein is CASSYRRSTEAFF. The chain has TRBV5-6 and TRBJ1-1; D is ambiguous. The V end lost 3 bases, the J end lost 4 bases, and 10 bases lay between the germline ends. The CDR3 has 13 amino acids. CDR1 and CDR2 from the germline V gene are SGHDT and YYEEEE.

The rearrangement uses TRBV2 and TRBJ2-2, with D maybe TRBD1 (5 bases). Germline V gene lookup returns CDR1 SNHLY and CDR2 FYNNEI. The CDR3 contains 13 residues. Deletions cut 11 bases from V and 0 bases from J, with 10 bases between. CDR3 sequence: CAGARANTGELFF. The CDR3 DNA is TGTGCCGGGGCCCGAGCGAACACCGGGGAGCTGTTTTTT.

This rearrangement joins TRBV5-4 to TRBJ1-6; 7 positions agree with TRBD1. With 3 bases clipped from V and 9 bases from J, the junction kept 6 bases outside the gene matches. From germline, CDR1 is SGHNT and CDR2 YYREEE (reference sequence). The CDR3 sequence is 14 residues long. CDR3 residues: CASSSGQAPSPLHF. CDR3 coding DNA: TGTGCCAGCAGCTCCGGACAGGCTCCTTCACCCCTCCACTTT.

The chain recombines TRBV27 with TRBJ1-2; D may be TRBD1 (5 bases). V lost 0 bases and J 6 bases, leaving 14 bases between the germline ends. CDR3 length equals 15 residues. CDR1 MNHEY and CDR2 SMNVEV come from the germline V gene (reference sequence). The CDR3 here is CASSLSRAGRDGYTF. The CDR3 coding sequence is TGTGCCAGCAGTTTATCTCGAGCAGGGAGGGATGGCTACACCTTC.

This clone has only a few counts. The V and J genes are TRBV7-2 and TRBJ2-1, with D possibly matching TRBD2 (6 bases). In germline, CDR1 is SGHTA, CDR2 FQGNSA. The CDR3 length is 16 residues. V lost 7 bases to trimming and J lost 2 bases, with 18 bases between them. In DNA form, the CDR3 reads TGTGCCAGCACCCTAAGGATGAGCGGGCCCTACAATGAGCAGTTCTTC. Amino acids: CASTLRMSGPYNEQFF.

The V call is TRBV7-9, the J call TRBJ2-7; TRBD1 matches at 7 bases. Germline V lookup: CDR1 SEHNR, CDR2 FQNEAQ (reference sequence). This CDR3 has 13 amino acids. Trimming removed 10 bases from V and 2 bases from J; junction bases left unmatched: 8. The CDR3: CAMQGDSTYEQYF. In DNA, the CDR3 is TGTGCCATGCAGGGGGACAGTACCTACGAGCAGTACTTC.